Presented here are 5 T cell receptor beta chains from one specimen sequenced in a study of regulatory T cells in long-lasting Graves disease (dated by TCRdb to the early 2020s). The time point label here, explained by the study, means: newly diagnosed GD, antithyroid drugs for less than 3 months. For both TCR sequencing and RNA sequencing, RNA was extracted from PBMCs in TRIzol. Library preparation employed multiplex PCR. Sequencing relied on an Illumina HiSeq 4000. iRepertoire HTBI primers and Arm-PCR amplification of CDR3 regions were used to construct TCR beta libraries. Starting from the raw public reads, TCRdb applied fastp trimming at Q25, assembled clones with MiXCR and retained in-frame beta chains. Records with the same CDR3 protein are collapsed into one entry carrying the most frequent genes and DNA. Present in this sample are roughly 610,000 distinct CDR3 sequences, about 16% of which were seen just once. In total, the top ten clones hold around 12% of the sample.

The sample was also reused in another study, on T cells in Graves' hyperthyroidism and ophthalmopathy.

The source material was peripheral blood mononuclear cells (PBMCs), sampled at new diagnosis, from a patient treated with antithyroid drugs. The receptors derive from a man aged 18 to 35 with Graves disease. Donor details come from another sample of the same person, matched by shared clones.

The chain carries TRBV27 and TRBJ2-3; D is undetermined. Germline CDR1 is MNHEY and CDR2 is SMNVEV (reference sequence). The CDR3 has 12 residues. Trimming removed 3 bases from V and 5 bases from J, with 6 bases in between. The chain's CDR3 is CASSFTGDTQYF. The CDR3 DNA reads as TGTGCCAGCAGTTTTACCGGAGATACGCAGTATTTT.

CDR3 amino acids: CSASGRANTEAFF. CDR3 nucleotide sequence: TGCAGTGCTAGTGGTCGGGCGAACACTGAAGCTTTCTTT. The V and J genes are TRBV20-1 and TRBJ1-1; D is undetermined. Germline V gene data show CDR1 as DFQATT and CDR2 as SNEGSKA (reference sequence). V gave up 3 bases and J gave up 1 base, with 9 bases separating them. This CDR3 is 13 amino acids long.

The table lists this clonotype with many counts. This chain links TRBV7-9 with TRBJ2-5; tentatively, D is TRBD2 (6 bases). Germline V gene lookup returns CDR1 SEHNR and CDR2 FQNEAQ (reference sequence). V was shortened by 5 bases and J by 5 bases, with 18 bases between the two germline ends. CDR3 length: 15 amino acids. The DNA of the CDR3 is TGTGCCAGCAGCAAACAAGGCGGGATATTTGAGACCCAGTACTTC. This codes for CASSKQGGIFETQYF.

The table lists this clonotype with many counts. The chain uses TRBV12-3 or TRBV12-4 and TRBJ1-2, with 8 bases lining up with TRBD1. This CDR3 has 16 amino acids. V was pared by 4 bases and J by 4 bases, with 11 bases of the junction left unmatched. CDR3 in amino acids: CASSSPGTGYSYGYTF. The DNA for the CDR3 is TGTGCCAGCAGTTCACCCGGGACAGGATATAGCTATGGCTACACCTTC.

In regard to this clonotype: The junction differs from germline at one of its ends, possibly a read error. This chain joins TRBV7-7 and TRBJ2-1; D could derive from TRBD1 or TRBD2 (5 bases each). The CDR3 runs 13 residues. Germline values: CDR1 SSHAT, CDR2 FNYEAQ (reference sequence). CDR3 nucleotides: TGTGCTAGCAGCTTGGGGACGGGGCTTGAGCAGTTCTTC. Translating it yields CASSLGTGLEQFF.